This section outlines one T cell receptor beta chain sequence together with its context. Some clones are missing from TCRdb's copy, which holds only in-frame ones; the method was immunoSEQ multiplex PCR. The table includes around 250,000 clones, under 90% detected once. The record originates from a study of blood T cell repertoires in COVID-19. Trimming pared 3 bases from V and 2 bases from J, leaving 17 bases between. The germline gives CDR1 LGHDT, CDR2 YNNKEL (reference sequence). This CDR3 contains 16 residues. This sequence was found in a human donor in a cohort sampled during active COVID-19. Material for sequencing was peripheral blood. This chain links TRBV3-1 (or the pseudogene TRBV3-2) with TRBJ2-7; a possible D gene is TRBD2 (6 bases). The CDR3 sequence is CASSQWTGTPPYEQYF. The CDR3, as DNA: TGTGCCAGCAGCCAGTGGACCGGGACTCCACCCTACGAGCAGTACTTC.